Below, one T cell receptor (beta chain) is given with its context. The data are from a study of T cell changes during pregnancy in multiple sclerosis. Using immunoSEQ multiplex PCR, the repertoire was profiled, and TCRdb retains in-frame clones only, with some absent. The sample lists tens of thousands of clones, roughly nine tenths occurring once. This CDR3 is 17 amino acids long. Germline V gives CDR1 SEHNR, CDR2 FQNEAQ (reference sequence). The V end was cut by 5 bases, the J end by 2 bases, with 21 bases between. This sample comprised CD8+ T cells from peripheral blood mononuclear cells, obtained in the second trimester of pregnancy. V usage is TRBV7-9 and J usage is TRBJ1-1; D possibly corresponds to TRBD1 (6 bases). This receptor was taken from a female donor with multiple sclerosis, enrolled in a pregnancy study. CDR3 sequence: CASSQVGEGEANTEAFF. CDR3 DNA: TGTGCCAGCAGCCAAGTGGGGGAGGGGGAGGCAAACACTGAAGCTTTCTTT.